These T cell receptor beta chains were read from a single sample in a study of early T cells in non-severe SARS-CoV-2 infection. TCRdb itself ran the 5' RACE reads through MiXCR, one entry per CDR3 protein. The sample comprises 60,000 to 75,000 distinct CDR3 sequences, around 13% of which are singletons, and more than 1.2% rests with the top ten. This specimen consisted of whole blood, obtained at baseline. These receptors all come from an adult who was a healthcare worker with PCR-confirmed SARS-CoV-2 infection or an uninfected control (not recorded which). The CDR3 runs from the conserved cysteine through the conserved F or W. The order of the fields is J gene, CDR3 length, V gene, CDR3 protein.

j_gene: TRBJ2-7
len: 12
v_gene: TRBV12-3/TRBV12-4
CDR3aa: CASSLTRDEQYF

j_gene: TRBJ1-4
len: 14
v_gene: TRBV18
CDR3aa: CASSRGAANEKLFF

j_gene: TRBJ2-7
len: 11
v_gene: TRBV7-2
CDR3aa: CASSLRDEQYF

j_gene: TRBJ1-2
len: 14
v_gene: TRBV20-1
CDR3aa: CSASNPRTGKGYTF

j_gene: TRBJ2-7
len: 12
v_gene: TRBV29-1
CDR3aa: CSVRQGAYEQYF

j_gene: TRBJ2-7
len: 15
v_gene: TRBV6-6
CDR3aa: CASSYGRDRGREQYF

j_gene: TRBJ2-2
len: 15
v_gene: TRBV9
CDR3aa: CASSASGRGTGELFF

j_gene: TRBJ1-6
len: 16
v_gene: TRBV27
CDR3aa: CASTSRGNSLNSPLHF

j_gene: TRBJ2-7
len: 15
v_gene: TRBV12-3/TRBV12-4
CDR3aa: CASSLEPGRAGEQYF

j_gene: TRBJ2-2
len: 14
v_gene: TRBV20-1
CDR3aa: CSARGTGSTGELFF

j_gene: TRBJ2-7
len: 14
v_gene: TRBV6-2/TRBV6-3
CDR3aa: CASSYFRTSGEQYF

j_gene: TRBJ1-1
len: 15
v_gene: TRBV5-5
CDR3aa: CASSWIQAENTEAFF

j_gene: TRBJ1-2
len: 13
v_gene: TRBV20-1
CDR3aa: CSADPGHPYGYTF

j_gene: TRBJ2-1
len: 14
v_gene: TRBV6-2/TRBV6-3
CDR3aa: CASSKPAGTDEQFF

j_gene: TRBJ1-5
len: 16
v_gene: TRBV18
CDR3aa: CASSPPQEGSNQPQHF

j_gene: TRBJ2-2
len: 11
v_gene: TRBV28
CDR3aa: CASIQEGELFF

j_gene: TRBJ1-2
len: 13
v_gene: TRBV12-3/TRBV12-4
CDR3aa: CASSLARDYGYTF

j_gene: TRBJ2-5
len: 14
v_gene: TRBV18
CDR3aa: CASSPTGWGETQYF

j_gene: TRBJ1-6
len: 15
v_gene: TRBV27
CDR3aa: CASSSIDTYNSPLHF

j_gene: TRBJ1-6
len: 13
v_gene: TRBV7-9
CDR3aa: CASTLLGDSPLHF

j_gene: TRBJ2-7
len: 15
v_gene: TRBV4-3
CDR3aa: CASSQDGQGGYEQYF

j_gene: TRBJ2-7
len: 15
v_gene: TRBV3-1
CDR3aa: CASSSFRGGSYEQYF

j_gene: TRBJ2-2
len: 13
v_gene: TRBV7-2
CDR3aa: CASSLGRTGELFF

j_gene: TRBJ2-3
len: 19
v_gene: TRBV14
CDR3aa: CASSQGPGRPASGADTQYF

j_gene: TRBJ2-7
len: 19
v_gene: TRBV28
CDR3aa: CASSLPGTSGSTSSYEQYF

j_gene: TRBJ2-3
len: 13
v_gene: TRBV5-1
CDR3aa: CARKPIWADTQYF

j_gene: TRBJ2-3
len: 18
v_gene: TRBV27
CDR3aa: CASSSGLARIPGTDTQYF

j_gene: TRBJ2-7
len: 16
v_gene: TRBV11-2
CDR3aa: CASRHYDRQTHNEQYF

j_gene: TRBJ2-2
len: 17
v_gene: TRBV27
CDR3aa: CASSSPHGNANTGELFF

j_gene: TRBJ2-3
len: 15
v_gene: TRBV6-6
CDR3aa: CASSSRQGSTDTQYF

j_gene: TRBJ2-2
len: 17
v_gene: TRBV6-5
CDR3aa: CASSRKGQGANTGELFF

j_gene: TRBJ2-7
len: 14
v_gene: TRBV2
CDR3aa: CASSVAGPSPEQYF